The present T cell receptor beta chain was sequenced within a study of cytomegalovirus exposure and HLA in healthy donors. V gave up 2 bases and J gave up 0 bases; unmatched junction bases: 3. This CDR3 comprises 17 residues. The germline gives CDR1 MDHEN, CDR2 SYDVKM. The PCR contained 60 Vbeta and 13 Jbeta primers. Here immunoSEQ multiplex PCR was the method, and the copy in TCRdb shows in-frame clones only, minus some. The profile covers roughly 100,000 clones, with around 77% appearing a single time and around 8.6% taken by the ten largest. The rearrangement links TRBV28 to TRBJ2-7, with 14 bases aligning to TRBD2. The sample taken for sequencing was PBMCs. This clonotype originated in a woman in her thirties or forties in good health and CMV-seropositive. In nucleotides, the CDR3 is TGTGCCAGCAGTTTACCGGGACTAGCGGGAGACTCCTACGAGCAGTACTTC. As protein: CASSLPGLAGDSYEQYF.